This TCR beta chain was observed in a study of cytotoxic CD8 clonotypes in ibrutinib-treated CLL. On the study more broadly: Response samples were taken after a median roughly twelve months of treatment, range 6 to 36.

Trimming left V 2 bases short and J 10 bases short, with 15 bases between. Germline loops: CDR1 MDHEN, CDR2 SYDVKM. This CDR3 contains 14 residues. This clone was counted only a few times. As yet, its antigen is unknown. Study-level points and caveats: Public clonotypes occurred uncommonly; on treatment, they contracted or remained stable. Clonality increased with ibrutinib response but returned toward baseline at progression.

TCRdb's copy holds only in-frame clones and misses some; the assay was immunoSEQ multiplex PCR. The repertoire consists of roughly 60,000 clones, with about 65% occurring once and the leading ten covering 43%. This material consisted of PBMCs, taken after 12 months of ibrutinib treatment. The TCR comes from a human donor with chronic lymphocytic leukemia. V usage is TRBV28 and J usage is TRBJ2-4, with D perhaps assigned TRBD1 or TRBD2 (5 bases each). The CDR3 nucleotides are TGTGCCAGCAGTTTACACCCGGGGCCAGGAATTCAGTACTTC. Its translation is CASSLHPGPGIQYF. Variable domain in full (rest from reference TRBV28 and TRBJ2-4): DVKVTQSSRYLVKRTGEKVFLECVQDMDHENMFWYRQDPGLGLRLIYFSYDVKMKEKGDIPEGYSVSREKKERFSLILESASTNQTSMYLCASSLHPGPGIQYFGAGTRLSVL.